The 6 T cell receptor beta chains in this list originate from one sample, sequenced in a study of cytomegalovirus exposure and HLA in healthy donors. Both 60 Vbeta primers and 13 Jbeta primers went into the PCR. TCRdb's copy holds only in-frame clones and misses some; the assay was immunoSEQ multiplex PCR. The data show 150,000 or so clones, roughly 70% seen once. Sequenced sample: PBMCs. The origin of the receptors is a middle-aged man in good health and CMV-seropositive.

This chain joins TRBV21-1 and TRBJ2-2; the D call TRBD1 from the table was never checked on the DNA. TRBV21-1 counts as a pseudogene. The CDR3 extends over 16 amino acids. The CDR3 nucleotides read TGTGCCAGCAGCTCCGGGACAGGGGGTAGCACCGGGGAGCTGTTTTTT. Amino acid sequence: CASSSGTGGSTGELFF.

This chain connects TRBV4-2 to TRBJ2-7; maybe TRBD1 (5 bases). V was clipped by 1 base and J by 0 bases, with 16 bases between them. Germline V gene lookup returns CDR1 LGHNA and CDR2 YNFKEQ. The CDR3 spans 17 residues. CDR3 sequence reads: CASSQALGPQISYEQYF. The CDR3 DNA follows: TGTGCCAGCAGCCAAGCCTTGGGGCCCCAAATCTCCTACGAGCAGTACTTC.

V is TRBV6-5 and J is TRBJ2-2, with 9 nucleotides matching TRBD1. Per the germline V gene, CDR1 is MNHEY and CDR2 is SVGAGI. This CDR3 comprises 14 residues. Trimming at V came to 8 bases and at J to 6 bases, leaving 7 bases not matched to a gene. The CDR3 region has the DNA TGTGCCAGCCTCAGGACAGGGGATTCCGGGGAGCTGTTTTTT. It codes for CASLRTGDSGELFF.

The rearrangement uses TRBV2 and TRBJ2-3, with TRBD2 matching 10 bases. CDR3 length: 15 residues. V lost 8 bases and J lost 5; bases outside the gene matches: 10. Germline CDR1 SNHLY, CDR2 FYNNEI. The CDR3 loop is CASSYAASGGDTQYF. The CDR3 region has the DNA TGTGCCAGCTCCTATGCAGCTAGCGGGGGAGATACGCAGTATTTT.

J is TRBJ2-3 and V is TRBV11-2; D is undetermined. Looked up from germline, CDR1 is SGHAT and CDR2 is FQNNGV. V dropped 3 bases and J dropped 0 bases, with 13 bases sitting between them. This CDR3 is built from 16 residues. CDR3: CASSFGPLSSTDTQYF. CDR3 DNA sequence: TGTGCCAGCAGCTTTGGGCCCTTATCTAGCACAGATACGCAGTATTTT.

This chain links TRBV2 with TRBJ2-1; 10 bases align to TRBD1. The CDR3 extends over 14 amino acids. Losses at the gene ends were 5 bases for V and 7 bases for J; bases not matched to a gene: 5. Germline CDR1 is SNHLY and CDR2 is FYNNEI. The CDR3 bases are TGTGCCAGCAGTACGACAGGGGGCAGGAATGAGCAGTTCTTC. Translation gives CASSTTGGRNEQFF.